Sequencing of this TCR beta chain was carried out in a study of blood T cell repertoires in COVID-19. Whole-study context: Spain, Italy and the United States supplied samples that represented acute and convalescent COVID-19. The analysed material was cDNA or gDNA that came from T cells, B-cell-depleted T cells, or PBMCs.

Under the authors' procedure: Estimated nucleated cell counts came from reference gene primer amplification. The data were produced by immunoSEQ multiplex PCR, yet TCRdb's version contains in-frame clones alone and is incomplete. The DNA gave D and trimming, while V, J and clone size come from that table. The sample has some 44,000 clones; roughly nine tenths are singletons. Unmatched junction bases numbered 10, after V lost 5 bases and J lost 4 bases. Germline V gives CDR1 MDHEN, CDR2 SYDVKM. This CDR3 spans 15 amino acids. The gene calls are TRBV28 and TRBJ2-5; 7 bases match TRBD2. The source of this sequence is a man aged 50 or older with active COVID-19. Sequenced input: peripheral blood. CDR3 sequence: CASSPFRGSRETQYF. The CDR3 bases are TGTGCCAGCAGTCCCTTCCGCGGGAGTCGAGAGACCCAGTACTTC.